A single sample gave rise to the 19 T cell receptor beta chains below, sequenced in a study of T cell repertoires in ileal Crohn's disease. Using immunoSEQ multiplex PCR, the repertoire was profiled, and TCRdb retains in-frame clones only, with some absent. The sample holds 15,000 to 20,000 clones, around 93% seen once. The sequencing sample was made of ileal tissue. The receptor set was obtained from an adult with Crohn's disease.

This sequence joins TRBV6-1 and TRBJ1-5, with 9 bases fitting TRBD1. V shed 6 bases, J shed 0 bases, and the junction held 3 bases outside the gene matches. This CDR3 is 15 amino acids long. Germline loops: CDR1 MNHNS, CDR2 SASEGT. The DNA for the CDR3 is TGTGCCAGCAGATTGACAGGGGGTAGCAATCAGCCCCAGCATTTT. It is translated as CASRLTGGSNQPQHF.

This chain links TRBV9 with TRBJ2-5, with D perhaps TRBD1 (6 bases). Germline CDR1 SGDLS, CDR2 YYNGEE. With 0 bases removed from V and 9 bases from J, the gap between germline ends came to 12 bases. CDR3 size: 13 residues. The CDR3 loop reads CASSVAAGVAQYF. As DNA, the CDR3 is TGTGCCAGCAGCGTAGCTGCAGGGGTGGCCCAGTACTTC.

J is TRBJ2-1 and V is TRBV10-3; 9 nucleotides align to TRBD1. The CDR3 spans 14 residues. J gave up 6 bases and V 10 bases, and 10 bases lay outside the gene matches. CDR1 ENHRY and CDR2 SYGVKD come from the germline V gene. The CDR3: CATHGGQGPNEQFF. The CDR3 DNA follows: TGTGCCACCCACGGGGGACAGGGTCCCAATGAGCAGTTCTTC.

In nucleotides, the CDR3 is TGTGCCAGCAGCCTGGGACAACCCTATGGCTACACCTTC. This encodes CASSLGQPYGYTF. This chain uses TRBV5-6 with TRBJ1-2, with D perhaps TRBD1 (6 bases). The V gene's germline CDR1 is SGHDT and CDR2 YYEEEE. Trimming removed 4 bases from V and 4 bases from J, with 11 bases in between. This CDR3 is 13 amino acids long.

The chain joins TRBV14 to TRBJ1-1; 7 nucleotides agree with TRBD1. Germline V lookup: CDR1 SGHDN, CDR2 FVKESK. V lost 1 base to trimming and J lost 4 bases; unmatched junction nucleotides: 6. CDR3 length: 15 residues. The CDR3 DNA reads TGTGCCAGCAGCCAAGTACAGGGGTTGATCACTGAAGCTTTCTTT. Residues: CASSQVQGLITEAFF.

The V and J genes are TRBV18 and TRBJ1-1, with D possibly TRBD1 on 5 matching bases. CDR1 is KGHSH, CDR2 LQKENI, per germline. The germline V and J ends were trimmed by 6 bases and 1 base, with 12 bases remaining between them. This CDR3 has 14 residues. The CDR3 sequence: CASSYGQPNTEAFF. As DNA, the CDR3 is TGTGCCAGCTCGTACGGACAACCGAACACTGAAGCTTTCTTT.

The chain joins TRBV7-2 to TRBJ2-1, with 8 bases fitting TRBD1. V lost 5 bases and J lost 13; bases outside the gene matches: 10. Germline-derived CDR1 and CDR2 are SGHTA and FQGNSA. The CDR3 extends over 13 amino acids. The CDR3 reads CASSPRADRDQFF. The CDR3 DNA is TGTGCCAGCAGCCCCCGAGCGGACAGGGACCAGTTCTTC.

This rearrangement joins TRBV11-2 to TRBJ2-1, with D perhaps TRBD2 (6 bases). In germline, CDR1 is SGHAT, CDR2 FQNNGV. CDR3 length: 15 amino acids. V gave up 2 bases and J gave up 3 bases, with 11 bases separating them. CDR3: CASSLLNGGYNEQFF. For the CDR3, the DNA is TGTGCCAGCAGCTTATTGAACGGGGGCTACAATGAGCAGTTCTTC.

The chain recombines TRBV19 with TRBJ2-7; TRBD2 is a possible D gene (7 bases). CDR1 is LNHDA and CDR2 is SQIVND in the germline V gene (reference sequence). Between the trimmed V and J ends, which lost 5 bases and 3 bases, there was a span of 14 bases. The CDR3 is made up of 14 amino acids. The CDR3 DNA is TGTGCCAGTAGTCCGGGGGGCTCTATCTACGAGCAGTACTTC. It encodes CASSPGGSIYEQYF. The full variable domain, with the rest looked up from reference TRBV19 and TRBJ2-7, is DGGITQSPKYLFRKEGQNVTLSCEQNLNHDAMYWYRQDPGQGLRLIYYSQIVNDFQKGDIAEGYSVSREKKESFPLTVTSAQKNPTAFYLCASSPGGSIYEQYFGPGTRLTVT.

The rearrangement uses TRBV7-9 and TRBJ2-7, with D perhaps TRBD2 (6 bases). The germline V gene has CDR1 SEHNR and CDR2 FQNEAQ (reference sequence). The CDR3 runs to 15 residues. With 4 bases removed from V and 3 bases from J, the gap between germline ends came to 16 bases. CDR3 nucleotides: TGTGCCAGCAGCTCCTACGGGGGAGCAAACTACGAGCAGTACTTC. This gives the protein CASSSYGGANYEQYF.

This chain joins TRBV6-5 and TRBJ2-7, with 12 bases that match TRBD2. The CDR3 extends over 14 amino acids. CDR1 is MNHEY, CDR2 SVGAGI, per germline. The V and J ends lost 0 bases and 7 bases, in that order; junction bases with no gene match: 1. The CDR3 DNA reads as TGTGCCAGCAGTTACTCGCTAGCGGGAGGGGAGCAGTACTTC. Translation: CASSYSLAGGEQYF.

The rearrangement uses TRBV6-5 and TRBJ2-7; TRBD1 matches at 8 bases. The CDR3 is 13 residues long. The germline V gene has CDR1 MNHEY and CDR2 SVGAGI. V dropped 7 bases and J dropped 5; count of bases not matched to a gene: 7. The CDR3 loop reads CASKWTGNDEQYF. CDR3 nucleotides: TGTGCCAGCAAGTGGACAGGGAATGACGAGCAGTACTTC.

Notes on this clone: Germline and junction disagree at one end, which may indicate a read error. The chain recombines TRBV5-8 with TRBJ2-7; 13 nucleotides line up with TRBD2. In germline, CDR1 is SGHTS, CDR2 YDEGEE. The CDR3 spans 12 residues. The CDR3, as DNA: TGTGCCAGCAGCTTTCGACTAGCGGGGGGCCTATTC. Encoded protein: CASSFRLAGGLF.

This chain uses TRBV15 with TRBJ2-7; tentative D call: TRBD2 (7 bases). Between the trimmed V and J ends, which lost 0 bases and 0 bases, there was a span of 12 bases. The CDR3 covers 16 residues. Germline CDR1 LNHNV, CDR2 YYDKDF (reference sequence). The chain's CDR3 is CATSRDRGAFSYEQYF. The CDR3 DNA reads TGTGCCACCAGCAGAGATCGGGGGGCTTTCTCCTACGAGCAGTACTTC. Based on the CDR3 plus reference TRBV15 and TRBJ2-7, the full variable domain is DAMVIQNPRYQVTQFGKPVTLSCSQTLNHNVMYWYQQKSSQAPKLLFHYYDKDFNNEADTPDNFQSRRPNTSFCFLDIRSPGLGDTAMYLCATSRDRGAFSYEQYFGPGTRLTVT.

This clone was picked up one time. This chain uses TRBV7-2 with TRBJ2-1, with 8 bases lining up with TRBD2. V trimming: 4 bases; J trimming: 6 bases; junction bases outside the gene matches: 2. Germline assignment: CDR1 SGHTA and CDR2 FQGNSA. The CDR3 covers 13 residues. CDR3 DNA sequence: TGTGCCAGCAGCTCCGGACTAGCCAATGAGCAGTTCTTC. The encoded protein is CASSSGLANEQFF.

The chain couples TRBV11-2 to TRBJ2-1, with TRBD2 identical over 15 bases. Per germline, CDR1 SGHAT and CDR2 FQNNGV. This CDR3 region has 18 residues. The V segment lost 5 bases and the J segment 0 bases; nucleotides outside the gene matches: 5. The CDR3 reads CASSPKGLAGGSYNEQFF. CDR3 bases: TGTGCCAGCAGCCCGAAGGGACTAGCGGGGGGCTCCTACAATGAGCAGTTCTTC.

The chain employs TRBV5-1 and TRBJ1-6; 7 bases fit TRBD1. There are 16 residues in the CDR3. CDR1 and CDR2 (germline): SGHRS, YFSETQ. The trim removed 4 bases at V and 0 bases at J, leaving 4 bases unmatched. CDR3 sequence (DNA): TGCGCCAGCAGCGCACGGGACAGCTCCTATAATTCACCCCTCCACTTT. This gives the protein CASSARDSSYNSPLHF.

CDR3 bases: TGTGCCAGCAGCGTAGAAGGGACTAGCGGTACTAGCACAGATACGCAGTATTTT. It encodes CASSVEGTSGTSTDTQYF. The chain employs TRBV9 and TRBJ2-3, with TRBD2 identical over 11 bases. Per germline, CDR1 SGDLS and CDR2 YYNGEE. Losses at the gene ends were 0 bases for V and 0 bases for J; bases not matched to a gene: 6. CDR3 length: 18 amino acids.

A single count supports this clone. A read error may account for a junction end that differs from germline. At the DNA level, this CDR3 is encoded by other sequences in the same sample as well. V is TRBV19 and J is TRBJ1-1; D not resolved. This CDR3 is built from 13 residues. Germline V gives CDR1 LNHDA, CDR2 SQIVND (reference sequence). CDR3 sequence: CASSIVSSTEAFF. The CDR3 nucleotides are TGTGCCAGTAGTATAGTTTCGTCCACTGAAGCCTTCTTT. The whole variable domain, remainder taken from reference TRBV19 and TRBJ1-1, is DGGITQSPKYLFRKEGQNVTLSCEQNLNHDAMYWYRQDPGQGLRLIYYSQIVNDFQKGDIAEGYSVSREKKESFPLTVTSAQKNPTAFYLCASSIVSSTEAFFGQGTRLTVV.